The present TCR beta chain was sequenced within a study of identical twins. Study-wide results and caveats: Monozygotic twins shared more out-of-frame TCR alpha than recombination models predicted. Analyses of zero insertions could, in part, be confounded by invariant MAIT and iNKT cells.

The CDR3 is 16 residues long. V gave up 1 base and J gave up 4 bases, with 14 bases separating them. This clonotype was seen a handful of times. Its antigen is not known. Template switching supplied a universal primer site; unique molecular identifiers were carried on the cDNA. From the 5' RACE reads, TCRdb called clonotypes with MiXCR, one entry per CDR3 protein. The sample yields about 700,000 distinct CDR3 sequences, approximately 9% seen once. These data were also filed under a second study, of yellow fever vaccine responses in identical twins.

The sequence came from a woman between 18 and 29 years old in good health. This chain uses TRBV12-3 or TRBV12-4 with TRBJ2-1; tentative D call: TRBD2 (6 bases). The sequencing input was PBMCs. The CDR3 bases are TGTGCCAGCAGTTTAGAGGCCCGAGGGAGGTACAATGAGCAGTTCTTC. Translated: CASSLEARGRYNEQFF.